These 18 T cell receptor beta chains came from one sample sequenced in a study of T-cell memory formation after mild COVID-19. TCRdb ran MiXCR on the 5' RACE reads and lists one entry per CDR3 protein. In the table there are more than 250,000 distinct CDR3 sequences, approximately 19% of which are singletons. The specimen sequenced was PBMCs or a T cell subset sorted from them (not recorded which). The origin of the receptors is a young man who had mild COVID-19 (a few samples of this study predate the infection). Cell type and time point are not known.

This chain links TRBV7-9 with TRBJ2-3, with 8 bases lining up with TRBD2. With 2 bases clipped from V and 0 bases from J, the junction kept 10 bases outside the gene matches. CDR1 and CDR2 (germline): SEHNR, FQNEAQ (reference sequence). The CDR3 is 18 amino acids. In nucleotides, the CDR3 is TGTGCCAGCAGCTTACCCCGGACTAGCAAATCTAGCACAGATACGCAGTATTTT. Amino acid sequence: CASSLPRTSKSSTDTQYF.

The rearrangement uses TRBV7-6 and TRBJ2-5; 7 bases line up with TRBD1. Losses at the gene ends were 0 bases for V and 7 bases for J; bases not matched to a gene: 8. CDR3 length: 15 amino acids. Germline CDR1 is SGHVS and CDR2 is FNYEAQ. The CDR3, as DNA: TGTGCCAGCAGCTTAGCGGGGACAGTTGGGGGGACCCAGTACTTC. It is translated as CASSLAGTVGGTQYF.

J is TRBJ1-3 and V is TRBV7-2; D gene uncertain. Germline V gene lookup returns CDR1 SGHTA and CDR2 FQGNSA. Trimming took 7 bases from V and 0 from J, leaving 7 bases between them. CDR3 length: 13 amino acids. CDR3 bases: TGTGCCAGCATGGCATTCTCTGGAAACACCATATATTTT. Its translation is CASMAFSGNTIYF.

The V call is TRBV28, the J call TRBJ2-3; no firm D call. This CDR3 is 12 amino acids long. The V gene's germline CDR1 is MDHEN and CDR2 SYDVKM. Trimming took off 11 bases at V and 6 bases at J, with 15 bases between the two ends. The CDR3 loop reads CAESSDFDTQYF. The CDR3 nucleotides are TGTGCCGAAAGCTCTGACTTTGATACGCAGTATTTT.

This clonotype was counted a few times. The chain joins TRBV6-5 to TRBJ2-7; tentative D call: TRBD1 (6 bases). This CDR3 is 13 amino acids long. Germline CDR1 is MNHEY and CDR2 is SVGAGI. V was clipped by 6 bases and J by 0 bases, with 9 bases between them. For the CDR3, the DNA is TGTGCCAGCAGGGGGACACCCTCCTACGAGCAGTACTTC. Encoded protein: CASRGTPSYEQYF.

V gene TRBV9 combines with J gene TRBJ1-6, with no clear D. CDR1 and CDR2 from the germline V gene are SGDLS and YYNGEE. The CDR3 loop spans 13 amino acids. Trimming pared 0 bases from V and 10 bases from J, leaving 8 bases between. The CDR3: CASSVEAQSPLHF. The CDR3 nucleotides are TGTGCCAGCAGCGTAGAGGCCCAATCACCCCTCCACTTT.

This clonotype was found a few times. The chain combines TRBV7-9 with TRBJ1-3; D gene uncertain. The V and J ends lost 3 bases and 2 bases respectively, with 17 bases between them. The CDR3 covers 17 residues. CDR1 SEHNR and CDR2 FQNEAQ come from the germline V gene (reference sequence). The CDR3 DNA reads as TGTGCCAGCAGCTTGGGGTGGCGTGCGGAAGCTGGAAACACCATATATTTT. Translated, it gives CASSLGWRAEAGNTIYF.

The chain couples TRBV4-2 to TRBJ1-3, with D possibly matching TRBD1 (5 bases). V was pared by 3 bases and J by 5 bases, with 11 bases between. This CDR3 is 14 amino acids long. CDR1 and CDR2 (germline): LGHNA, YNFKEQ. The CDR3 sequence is CASSHGGARNTIYF. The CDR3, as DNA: TGTGCCAGCAGCCATGGGGGTGCGAGAAACACCATATATTTT.

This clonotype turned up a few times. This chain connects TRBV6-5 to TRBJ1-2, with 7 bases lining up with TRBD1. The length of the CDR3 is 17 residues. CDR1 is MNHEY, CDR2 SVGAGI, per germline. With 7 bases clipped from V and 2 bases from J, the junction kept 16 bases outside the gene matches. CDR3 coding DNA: TGTGCCAGCACTAGGGGGGACAGAAAAACTTCAAACTATGGCTACACCTTC. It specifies CASTRGDRKTSNYGYTF.

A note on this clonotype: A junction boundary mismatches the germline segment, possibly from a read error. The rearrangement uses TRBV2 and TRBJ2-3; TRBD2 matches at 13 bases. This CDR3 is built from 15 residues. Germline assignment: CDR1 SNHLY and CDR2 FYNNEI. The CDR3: CTSSELAGGLYTQYF. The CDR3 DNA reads TGTACCAGCAGTGAACTAGCGGGGGGGCTATATACGCAGTATTTT.

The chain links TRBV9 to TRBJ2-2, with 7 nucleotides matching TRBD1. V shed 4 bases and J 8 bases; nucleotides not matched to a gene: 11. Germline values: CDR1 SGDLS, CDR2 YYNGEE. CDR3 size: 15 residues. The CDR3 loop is CASSPRDSPRGELFF. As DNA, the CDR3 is TGTGCCAGCAGCCCCCGGGACAGTCCTAGGGGGGAGCTGTTTTTT.

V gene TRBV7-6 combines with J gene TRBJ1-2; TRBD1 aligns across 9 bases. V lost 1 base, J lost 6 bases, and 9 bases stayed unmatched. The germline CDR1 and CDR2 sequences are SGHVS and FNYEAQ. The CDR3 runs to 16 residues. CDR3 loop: CASSLGGTGPQNGYTF. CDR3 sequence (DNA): TGTGCCAGCAGCTTAGGGGGGACAGGGCCCCAGAATGGCTACACCTTC.

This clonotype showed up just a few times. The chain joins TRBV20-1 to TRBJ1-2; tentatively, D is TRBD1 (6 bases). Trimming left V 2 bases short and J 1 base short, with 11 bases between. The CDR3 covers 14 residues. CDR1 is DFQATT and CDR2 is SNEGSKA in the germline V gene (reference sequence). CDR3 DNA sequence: TGCAGTGCTAGAAGGACAGACCTTAACTATGGCTACACCTTC. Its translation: CSARRTDLNYGYTF.

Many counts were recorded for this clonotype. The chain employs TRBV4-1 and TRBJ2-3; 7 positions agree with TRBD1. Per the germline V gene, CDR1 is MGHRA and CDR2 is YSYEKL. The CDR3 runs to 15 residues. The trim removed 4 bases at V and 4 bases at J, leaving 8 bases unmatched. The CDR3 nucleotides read TGCGCCAGCAGCCGTCCCGGGACAGTTTCAGATACGCAGTATTTT. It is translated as CASSRPGTVSDTQYF.

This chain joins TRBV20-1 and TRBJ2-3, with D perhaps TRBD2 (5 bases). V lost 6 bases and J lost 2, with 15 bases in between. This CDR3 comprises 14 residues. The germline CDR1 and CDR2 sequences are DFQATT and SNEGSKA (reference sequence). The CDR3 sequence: CSAQGGISTDTQYF. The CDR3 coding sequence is TGCAGTGCCCAAGGAGGAATTTCCACAGATACGCAGTATTTT.

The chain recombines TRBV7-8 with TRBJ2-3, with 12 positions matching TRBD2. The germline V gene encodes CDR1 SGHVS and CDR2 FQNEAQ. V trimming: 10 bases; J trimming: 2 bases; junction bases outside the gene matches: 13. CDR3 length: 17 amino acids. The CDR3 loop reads CATVLAGGSGNTDTQYF. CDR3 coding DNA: TGTGCCACCGTACTAGCGGGGGGCTCCGGAAACACAGATACGCAGTATTTT.

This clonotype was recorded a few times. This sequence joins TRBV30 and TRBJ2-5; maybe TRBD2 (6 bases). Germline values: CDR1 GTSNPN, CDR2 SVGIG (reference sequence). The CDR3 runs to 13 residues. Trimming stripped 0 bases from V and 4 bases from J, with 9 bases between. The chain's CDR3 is CAWSVLGGETQYF. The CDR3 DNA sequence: TGTGCCTGGAGTGTGCTGGGGGGAGAGACCCAGTACTTC. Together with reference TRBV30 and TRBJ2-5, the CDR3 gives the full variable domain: SQTIHQWPATLVQPVGSPLSLECTVEGTSNPNLYWYRQAAGRGLQLLFYSVGIGQISSEVPQNLSASRPQDRQFILSSKKLLLSDSGFYLCAWSVLGGETQYFGPGTRLLVL.

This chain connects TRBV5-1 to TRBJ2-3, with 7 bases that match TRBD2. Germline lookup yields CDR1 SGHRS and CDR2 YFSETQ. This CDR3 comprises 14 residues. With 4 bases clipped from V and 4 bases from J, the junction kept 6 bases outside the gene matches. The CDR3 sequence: CASSMGAGPDTQYF. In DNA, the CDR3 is TGCGCCAGCAGCATGGGAGCGGGGCCAGATACGCAGTATTTT.